The rows below give T cell receptor beta chains drawn from one sample of a study of OX40 agonist ivuxolimab in advanced cancers. The repertoire was sequenced with immunoSEQ multiplex PCR; TCRdb's copy has only in-frame clones and lacks some. This sample has 90,000 to 100,000 clones, with 90% to 95% found just once. Sequencing used CD4+ or CD8+ T cells sorted from blood, obtained in a trial of the OX40 agonist ivuxolimab. The origin of the receptors is an adult with an advanced solid tumor such as melanoma, head and neck, liver or kidney cancer. The CDR3 runs from the conserved cysteine through the conserved F or W. The D gene is left open where the match is weak. Size is omitted from some rows. Given values are once, few, many or a class for expanded clones.

J: TRBJ1-5
V: TRBV28
size: NA
D: NA
CDR3: CASSLASGGTQPQHF
DNA: TGTGCCAGCAGTTTGGCCTCCGGGGGGACTCAGCCCCAGCATTTT

J: TRBJ1-2
V: TRBV28
size: NA
D: NA
CDR3: CASRSQGSGYGYTF
DNA: TGTGCCAGCAGGTCCCAGGGTAGTGGCTATGGCTACACCTTC

J: TRBJ1-3
V: TRBV29-1
size: NA
D: NA
CDR3: CSAQELRTSGNTIYF
DNA: TGCAGCGCCCAGGAGCTTCGAACCTCTGGAAACACCATATATTTT

J: TRBJ2-7
V: TRBV6-1
size: once
D: NA
CDR3: CASSEKYEQYF
DNA: TGTGCCAGCAGTGAGAAATACGAGCAGTACTTC

J: TRBJ2-2
V: TRBV11-3
size: NA
D: TRBD2
CDR3: CASSVRTSGRPPTGELFF
DNA: TGTGCCAGCAGCGTCCGGACTAGCGGGAGACCCCCCACCGGGGAGCTGTTTTTT

J: TRBJ1-1
V: TRBV19
size: NA
D: TRBD1
CDR3: CASRGQLNTEAFF
DNA: TGTGCCAGTAGGGGACAGCTGAACACTGAAGCTTTCTTT

J: TRBJ2-5
V: TRBV18
size: NA
D: TRBD1
CDR3: CASSTRQGSQETQYF
DNA: TGTGCCAGCTCAACCCGACAGGGCTCCCAAGAGACCCAGTACTTC

J: TRBJ1-6
V: TRBV11-2
size: NA
D: NA
CDR3: CASSSGYRGQNSPLHF
DNA: TGTGCCAGCAGCTCGGGGTACCGAGGGCAAAATTCACCCCTCCACTTT

J: TRBJ2-7
V: TRBV18
size: NA
D: TRBD2
CDR3: CASSSLASGRDEQYF
DNA: TGTGCCAGCTCAAGTTTGGCTAGCGGGAGGGACGAGCAGTACTTC

J: TRBJ2-3
V: TRBV5-5
size: NA
D: TRBD1
CDR3: CASSSGQGGDTQYF
DNA: TGTGCCAGCAGCTCGGGACAGGGGGGAGATACGCAGTATTTT

J: TRBJ2-5
V: TRBV29-1
size: NA
D: NA
CDR3: CSVGGPETQYF
DNA: TGCAGCGTTGGGGGCCCGGAGACCCAGTACTTC

J: TRBJ2-1
V: TRBV2
size: NA
D: TRBD2
CDR3: CASSLSSGGRYNEQFF
DNA: TGTGCCAGCAGCCTCTCGAGCGGGGGGCGGTACAATGAGCAGTTCTTC

J: TRBJ1-5
V: TRBV6-1
size: once
D: NA
CDR3: CASRAGTSNQPQHF
DNA: TGTGCCAGCAGAGCCGGGACGAGCAATCAGCCCCAGCATTTT

J: TRBJ1-2
V: TRBV6-5
size: NA
D: NA
CDR3: CASSYSSQGNYGYTF
DNA: TGTGCCAGCAGTTACTCGAGTCAGGGCAACTATGGCTACACCTTC

J: TRBJ2-7
V: TRBV29-1
size: NA
D: NA
CDR3: CSVALAYEQYF
DNA: TGCAGCGTTGCACTAGCTTACGAGCAGTACTTC

J: TRBJ2-3
V: TRBV5-1
size: NA
D: NA
CDR3: CASSSKRGDFTDTQYF
DNA: TGCGCCAGCAGCTCGAAACGGGGAGACTTTACAGATACGCAGTATTTT

J: TRBJ1-1
V: TRBV6-1
size: once
D: NA
CDR3: CASSESRGEAFF
DNA: TGTGCCAGCAGTGAAAGCAGGGGTGAAGCTTTCTTT

J: TRBJ1-1
V: TRBV10-1
size: NA
D: NA
CDR3: CASSETGSTEAFF
DNA: TGCGCCAGCAGTGAGACAGGGAGTACTGAAGCTTTCTTT

J: TRBJ2-7
V: TRBV19
size: once
D: TRBD2
CDR3: CASSAGLAGVSHEQYF
DNA: TGTGCCAGTAGTGCCGGACTAGCGGGAGTCTCCCACGAGCAGTACTTC

J: TRBJ2-5
V: TRBV28
size: NA
D: TRBD2
CDR3: CASRWAGVETQYF
DNA: TGTGCCAGTCGATGGGCGGGAGTGGAGACCCAGTACTTC

J: TRBJ2-1
V: TRBV9
size: NA
D: TRBD2
CDR3: CASSPLAGRYVEQFF
DNA: TGTGCCAGCAGCCCCTTAGCGGGTCGTTACGTTGAGCAGTTCTTC

J: TRBJ2-1
V: TRBV9
size: NA
D: TRBD1
CDR3: CASSVQGGGYNEQFF
DNA: TGTGCCAGCAGCGTTCAAGGGGGCGGTTACAATGAGCAGTTCTTC

J: TRBJ1-2
V: TRBV10-3
size: NA
D: TRBD1
CDR3: CAISGRGFERGYTF
DNA: TGTGCCATCAGTGGCAGGGGGTTTGAACGGGGCTACACCTTC

J: TRBJ2-7
V: TRBV7-9
size: NA
D: TRBD2
CDR3: CASSLAGGPYEQYF
DNA: TGTGCCAGCAGCTTAGCGGGAGGGCCCTACGAGCAGTACTTC

J: TRBJ2-5
V: TRBV20-1
size: NA
D: NA
CDR3: CSGRETQYF
DNA: TGCAGTGGGCGCGAGACCCAGTACTTC

J: TRBJ2-1
V: TRBV7-7
size: NA
D: TRBD2
CDR3: CASNPPTSGLYNEQFF
DNA: TGTGCTAGCAACCCCCCGACTAGCGGACTCTACAATGAGCAGTTCTTC

J: TRBJ2-7
V: TRBV19
size: NA
D: TRBD2
CDR3: CASSIFEASGYEQYF
DNA: TGTGCCAGTAGTATCTTTGAGGCTAGCGGCTACGAGCAGTACTTC

J: TRBJ2-7
V: TRBV27
size: NA
D: TRBD2
CDR3: CASRLAGVPYEQYF
DNA: TGTGCCAGCAGACTAGCGGGAGTTCCCTACGAGCAGTACTTC

J: TRBJ2-1
V: TRBV7-2
size: NA
D: TRBD2
CDR3: CASSLVSGTRNEQFF
DNA: TGTGCCAGCAGCTTAGTCAGCGGGACGCGCAATGAGCAGTTCTTC